The 21 T cell receptor beta chains below were found in one sample sequenced in a study of spatial heterogeneity in lung cancer. The time point denotes: blood at routine non-recurrence follow-up after resection. MiXCR, applied by TCRdb to the 5' RACE reads, yields one record per CDR3 protein. Of about 36,000 distinct CDR3 sequences in the sample, over 6.5% were seen once. The source material was PBMCs, sampled at follow-up. These receptors were obtained from a male donor with early-stage non-small cell lung cancer.

This clonotype was detected ten times or more. The chain recombines TRBV11-1 with TRBJ2-7; TRBD1 aligns across 11 bases. The CDR3 runs to 16 residues. In germline, CDR1 is SGHAT, CDR2 FQDESV (reference sequence). V shed 2 bases and J 4 bases; nucleotides not matched to a gene: 7. The CDR3 nucleotides are TGTGCCAGCAGCTTACGCGCCGGGACAGGGGGTTACGAGCAGTACTTC. Translation gives CASSLRAGTGGYEQYF.

Note on this clonotype: A much larger clone lies one base from this, so it may be a read error. The gene calls are TRBV6-5 and TRBJ1-6; 7 bases map to TRBD1. Trimming removed 5 bases from V and 8 bases from J; junction bases left unmatched: 3. The germline V gene encodes CDR1 MNHEY and CDR2 SVGAGI. The CDR3 has 13 residues. The CDR3 DNA is TGTGCCAGCAGTATACAGGGGTATTCACCCCTCCACTTT. Amino acids: CASSIQGYSPLHF.

This clonotype was seen ten or more times. The V and J genes are TRBV12-3 or TRBV12-4 and TRBJ1-5; no reliable D call. This CDR3 spans 16 amino acids. The V gene lost 2 bases and the J gene lost 4 bases, with 15 bases spanning the gap. The CDR3 bases are TGTGCCAGCAGTTTAAGGGCAGGCGGTCCAAATCAGCCCCAGCATTTT. It yields the protein CASSLRAGGPNQPQHF.

This clonotype came up a few times. The rearrangement joins TRBV6-5 to TRBJ1-2; TRBD1 matches at 9 bases. This CDR3 contains 14 residues. J lost 2 bases, V lost 4 bases, and 2 bases had no gene match. CDR1 and CDR2 from the germline V gene are MNHEY and SVGAGI. In nucleotides, the CDR3 is TGTGCCAGCAGTTCCGGGACAGGGAACTATGGCTACACCTTC. Its translation: CASSSGTGNYGYTF.

This clonotype was recorded at least ten times. The CDR3 loop is CASSQDPVSSYNEQFF. The CDR3 region has the DNA TGTGCCAGCAGCCAAGATCCGGTAAGCTCCTACAATGAGCAGTTCTTC. This chain connects TRBV4-2 to TRBJ2-1; D uncertain. Per germline, CDR1 LGHNA and CDR2 YNFKEQ. Trimming took off 0 bases at V and 0 bases at J, with 9 bases between the two ends. This CDR3 has 16 amino acids.

This clonotype was detected ten times or more. The chain has TRBV9 and TRBJ2-2; 7 bases are shared with TRBD2. CDR3 length: 15 residues. Per germline, CDR1 SGDLS and CDR2 YYNGEE. Trimming took 8 bases from V and 2 from J; bases not matched to a gene: 9. As DNA, the CDR3 is TGTGCCAGTGAAAGAGGACTAGGAAACACCGGGGAGCTGTTTTTT. Translating it yields CASERGLGNTGELFF.

This clonotype has a count of ten or more. CDR3 coding DNA: TGTGCCAGCAGCTTAGCGCGTCATTGGGGGGACAGGGGGCTCACCATATATTTT. Its protein product is CASSLARHWGDRGLTIYF. The genes are TRBV7-8 and TRBJ1-3, with 12 bases matching TRBD1. The J segment lost 9 bases and the V segment lost 0 bases, leaving 12 bases of the junction unmatched. CDR1 is SGHVS and CDR2 is FQNEAQ in the germline V gene. The CDR3 contains 18 residues.

This clonotype was seen many times. The CDR3: CASSYRLGLAGMADTQYF. The CDR3 region has the DNA TGTGCCAGCAGTTACCGTTTGGGTCTAGCGGGGATGGCAGATACGCAGTATTTT. The chain joins TRBV6-1 to TRBJ2-3; TRBD2 matches 9 bases. The germline V gene has CDR1 MNHNS and CDR2 SASEGT. Trimming cost V 5 bases and J 4 bases; bases outside gene matches: 16. The CDR3 has 18 residues.

This clonotype was picked up many times. The V call is TRBV12-3 or TRBV12-4, the J call TRBJ2-6; D not certain. V was cut by 7 bases and J by 1 base, with 11 bases left in between. The CDR3 runs to 15 residues. CDR3 nucleotides: TGTGCCAGCACCGGACCTCAATCTGGGGCCAACGTCCTGACTTTC. Protein sequence: CASTGPQSGANVLTF.

This clonotype was counted ten times or more. The chain is built from TRBV13 and TRBJ1-2, with D possibly matching TRBD1 (6 bases). Germline values: CDR1 PRHDT, CDR2 FYEKMQ (reference sequence). The CDR3 contains 13 residues. Trimming stripped 10 bases from V and 0 bases from J, with 12 bases between. This CDR3 reads CATSDRPNYGYTF. The CDR3 nucleotides read TGTGCCACCTCGGACAGACCTAACTATGGCTACACCTTC.

This clonotype was counted at least ten times. The chain carries TRBV20-1 and TRBJ2-7; D gene unclear. CDR3 length: 12 residues. Germline CDR1 reads DFQATT; CDR2 reads SNEGSKA (reference sequence). With 0 bases removed from V and 4 bases from J, the gap between germline ends came to 7 bases. The CDR3 region is CSARDFNYEQYF. CDR3 nucleotides: TGCAGTGCTAGAGATTTCAATTACGAGCAGTACTTC.

This clonotype was seen ten or more times. The chain joins TRBV5-6 to TRBJ2-3, with D possibly being TRBD1 (6 bases). Germline CDR1 reads SGHDT; CDR2 reads YYEEEE. The V end was cut by 0 bases, the J end by 4 bases, with 9 bases between. There are 14 residues in the CDR3. The CDR3 bases are TGTGCCAGCAGCTTGGGACAGGTTCCAGATACGCAGTATTTT. Its translation: CASSLGQVPDTQYF. The full variable domain, rest sourced from reference TRBV5-6 and TRBJ2-3, is DAGVTQSPTHLIKTRGQQVTLRCSPKSGHDTVSWYQQALGQGPQFIFQYYEEEERQRGNFPDRFSGHQFPNYSSELNVNALLLGDSALYLCASSLGQVPDTQYFGPGTRLTVL.

This clonotype is labeled medium-sized. This chain joins TRBV5-1 and TRBJ2-7, with 9 bases identical to TRBD1. There are 16 residues in the CDR3. The V gene end was trimmed by 3 bases and the J gene end by 6 bases; junction bases not matched to a gene: 13. Germline V gene sequence: CDR1 SGHRS, CDR2 YFSETQ. CDR3 nucleotides: TGCGCCAGCAGCTCGGACCCGGGGACAGGGTCAAGCGAGCAGTACTTC. Residues: CASSSDPGTGSSEQYF.

This clonotype was detected many times. The chain combines TRBV24-1 with TRBJ2-3; D is undetermined. Between the trimmed V and J ends, which lost 3 bases and 6 bases, there was a span of 12 bases. Germline V gene sequence: CDR1 KGHDR, CDR2 SFDVKD. This CDR3 is built from 14 residues. The DNA for the CDR3 is TGTGCCACCAGTGATGGAGTGGGCCATGATACGCAGTATTTT. Its translation: CATSDGVGHDTQYF.

This clonotype was found many times. The genes are TRBV4-1 and TRBJ1-3; D not certain. The length of the CDR3 is 16 residues. CDR1 and CDR2 from the germline V gene are MGHRA and YSYEKL. The V end was cut by 0 bases, the J end by 0 bases, with 9 bases between. The CDR3 DNA reads as TGCGCCAGCAGCCAAGAAGGATTTGCCTCTGGAAACACCATATATTTT. This sequence encodes CASSQEGFASGNTIYF.

This clonotype was seen ten or more times. The CDR3 DNA follows: TGTGCCAGCAGCTTTCAGGGAGATCAGCCCCAGCATTTT. Translation: CASSFQGDQPQHF. The genes are TRBV7-8 and TRBJ1-5; the D gene is possibly TRBD1 (5 bases). V lost 3 bases to trimming and J lost 5 bases, with 8 bases between them. There are 13 residues in the CDR3. The germline V gene encodes CDR1 SGHVS and CDR2 FQNEAQ.

This clonotype was seen repeatedly, ten times or more. The rearrangement links TRBV5-1 to TRBJ2-5; D is unclear. With 3 bases removed from V and 0 bases from J, the gap between germline ends came to 12 bases. The germline gives CDR1 SGHRS, CDR2 YFSETQ. There are 15 residues in the CDR3. Here the CDR3 reads CASSSQVGHQETQYF. In nucleotides, the CDR3 is TGCGCCAGCAGCTCTCAGGTGGGCCACCAAGAGACCCAGTACTTC.

This clonotype has at least ten counts. This rearrangement joins TRBV18 to TRBJ1-1; perhaps TRBD1 as D (6 bases). Germline-derived CDR1 and CDR2 are KGHSH and LQKENI. Trimming left V 3 bases short and J 1 base short, with 12 bases between. The CDR3 is 15 residues long. The CDR3 region has the DNA TGTGCCAGCTCACCCAGGGGAGTACAGAACACTGAAGCTTTCTTT. Its protein product is CASSPRGVQNTEAFF.

This clonotype was counted many times. The gene calls are TRBV28 and TRBJ2-3; TRBD2 matches 10 bases. The CDR3 runs to 16 residues. The germline V gene has CDR1 MDHEN and CDR2 SYDVKM. Trimming at V came to 4 bases and at J to 3 bases, leaving 7 bases not matched to a gene. CDR3 amino acids: CASSSPRTSGTDTQYF. The CDR3 DNA reads TGTGCCAGCAGTTCCCCTCGGACTAGCGGAACAGATACGCAGTATTTT.

This clonotype was seen many times. CDR3 in amino acids: CASRRDGAYEQYF. The CDR3 region has the DNA TGTGCCAGCAGACGAGACGGGGCCTACGAGCAGTACTTC. This chain joins TRBV2 and TRBJ2-7, with D perhaps matching TRBD2 (5 bases). Germline values: CDR1 SNHLY, CDR2 FYNNEI. Trimming left V 6 bases short and J 2 bases short, with 11 bases between. The CDR3 consists of 13 residues.

Of note for this clonotype: A much larger clone differs by one base, so this may be a read error. The chain employs TRBV12-5 and TRBJ1-2; a weak D match, TRBD1 (6 bases). The CDR3 length is 13 residues. Germline CDR1 and CDR2: LGHNT and FRNRAP. CDR3 in amino acids: CAGGLGRGLGYTF. In nucleotides, the CDR3 is TGTGCTGGTGGTTTAGGCAGGGGCCTCGGCTACACCTTC. The full variable domain, completed using reference TRBV12-5 and TRBJ1-2, is DARVTQTPRHKVTEMGQEVTMRCQPILGHNTVFWYRQTMMQGLELLAYFRNRAPLDDSGMPKDRFSAEMPDATLATLKIQPSEPRDSAVYFCAGGLGRGLGYTFGSGTRLTVV.